This T cell receptor (beta chain) was identified during a study of T cell changes during pregnancy in multiple sclerosis. Only in-frame clones appear in the TCRdb table, and some are missing; sequencing was by immunoSEQ multiplex PCR. Found here are tens of thousands of clones, 92% of them singletons; the top ten hold about 1.5%. Trimming took 8 bases from V and 4 from J; bases not matched to a gene: 10. The CDR3 spans 14 residues. Germline assignment: CDR1 LNHDA and CDR2 SQIVND (reference sequence). The chain couples TRBV19 to TRBJ1-2, with 7 bases matching TRBD1. The sample in question was peripheral blood, obtained in the second trimester of pregnancy. The sequence was obtained from a female donor in good health, enrolled as a control in a pregnancy study. The CDR3 loop is CASSKGAESYGYTF. The DNA for the CDR3 is TGTGCCAGTTCTAAGGGGGCAGAGAGCTATGGCTACACCTTC.